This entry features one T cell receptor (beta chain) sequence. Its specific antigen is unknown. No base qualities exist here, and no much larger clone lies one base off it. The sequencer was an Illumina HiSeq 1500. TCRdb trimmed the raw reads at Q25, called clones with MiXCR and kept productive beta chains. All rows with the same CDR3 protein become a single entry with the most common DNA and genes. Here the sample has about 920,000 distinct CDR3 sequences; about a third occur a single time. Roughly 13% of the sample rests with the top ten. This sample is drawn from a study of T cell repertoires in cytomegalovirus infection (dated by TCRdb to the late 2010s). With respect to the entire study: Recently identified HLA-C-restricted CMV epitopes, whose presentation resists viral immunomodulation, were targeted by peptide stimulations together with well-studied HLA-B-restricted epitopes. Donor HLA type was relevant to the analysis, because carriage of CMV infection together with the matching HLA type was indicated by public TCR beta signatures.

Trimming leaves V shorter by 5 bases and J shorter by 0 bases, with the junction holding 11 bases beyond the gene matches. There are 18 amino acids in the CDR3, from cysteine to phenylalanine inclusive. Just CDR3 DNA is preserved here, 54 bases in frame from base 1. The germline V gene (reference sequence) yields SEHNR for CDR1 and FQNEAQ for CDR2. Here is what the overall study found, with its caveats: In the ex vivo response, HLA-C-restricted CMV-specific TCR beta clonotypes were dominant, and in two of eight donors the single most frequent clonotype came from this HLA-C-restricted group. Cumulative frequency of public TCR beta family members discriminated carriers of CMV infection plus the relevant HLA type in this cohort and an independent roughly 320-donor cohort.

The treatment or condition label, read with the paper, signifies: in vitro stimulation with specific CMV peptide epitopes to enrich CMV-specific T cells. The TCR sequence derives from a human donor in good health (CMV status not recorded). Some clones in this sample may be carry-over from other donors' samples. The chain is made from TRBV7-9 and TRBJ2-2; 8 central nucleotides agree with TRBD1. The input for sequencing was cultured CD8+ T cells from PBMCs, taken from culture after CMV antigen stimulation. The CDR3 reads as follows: CASSPRLGGQANTGELFF. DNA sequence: TGTGCCAGCAGCCCACGCCTAGGGGGACAGGCGAACACCGGGGAGCTGTTTTTT.